The entry that follows covers one T cell receptor beta chain sequence. Its antigen is unidentified. TCRdb's copy holds only in-frame clones and misses some; the assay was immunoSEQ multiplex PCR. In the table there are 12,000 to 15,000 clones, 77% of which are singletons. The CDR3 is 17 residues long. The source of the sample is a study of OX40 agonist ivuxolimab in advanced cancers. Across the whole study: Every 2 weeks, patients got intravenous ivuxolimab at one of six dose levels (0.01-10 mg/kg). Overall study findings and caveats: In the 0.1 to 3.0 mg/kg range, CD4+ and CD8+ blood T cells had expanded clonally by week 6.

This sample comprised CD4+ or CD8+ T cells sorted from blood, obtained in a trial of the OX40 agonist ivuxolimab. The chain recombines TRBV21-1 with TRBJ2-7; TRBD1, as called in the table, went unchecked against the DNA. TRBV21-1 is classified as a pseudogene. This TCR came from an adult with an advanced solid tumor such as melanoma, head and neck, liver or kidney cancer. The CDR3 sequence is CASSKERGTGNLYEQYF. CDR3 nucleotide sequence: TGTGCCAGCAGCAAAGAAAGGGGGACAGGAAATCTCTACGAGCAGTACTTC.